This T cell receptor (beta chain) was identified in a study of cytomegalovirus exposure and HLA in healthy donors. CDR3 length: 10 residues. PCR amplification relied on 60 Vbeta primers (plus 13 Jbeta primers). Repertoires were generated with immunoSEQ multiplex PCR, while TCRdb's copy carries only in-frame clones and drops some. The table lists about 67,000 clones, roughly 78% of them singletons. The sequenced sample consisted of PBMCs. The V gene is TRBV21-1, the J gene TRBJ1-1; the D call in the table, TRBD1, was not verified against the DNA. TRBV21-1 is noted as a pseudogene. This receptor was obtained from a man aged 40-49 years in good health and CMV-seronegative. The CDR3 protein is CPGQGPEAFF. CDR3 bases: TGCCCCGGACAGGGCCCCGAAGCTTTCTTT.